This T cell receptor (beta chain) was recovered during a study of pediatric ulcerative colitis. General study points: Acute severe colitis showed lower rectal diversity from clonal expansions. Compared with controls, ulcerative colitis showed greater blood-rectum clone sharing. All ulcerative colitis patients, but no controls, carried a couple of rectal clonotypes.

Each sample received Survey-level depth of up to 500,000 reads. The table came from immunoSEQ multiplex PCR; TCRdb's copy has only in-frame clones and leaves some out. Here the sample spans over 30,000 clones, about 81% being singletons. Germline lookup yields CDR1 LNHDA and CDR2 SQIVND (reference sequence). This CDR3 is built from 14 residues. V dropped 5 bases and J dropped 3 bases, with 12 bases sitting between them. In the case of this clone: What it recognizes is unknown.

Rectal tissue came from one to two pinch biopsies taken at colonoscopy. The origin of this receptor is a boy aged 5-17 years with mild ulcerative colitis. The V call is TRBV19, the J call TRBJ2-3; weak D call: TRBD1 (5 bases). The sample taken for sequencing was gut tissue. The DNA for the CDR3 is TGTGCCAGTAGTTTAGGGGTATGGACAGATACGCAGTATTTT. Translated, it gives CASSLGVWTDTQYF.